The 21 T cell receptor beta chains listed next were all sequenced from one sample in a study of blood T cell repertoires in COVID-19. Sequencing used immunoSEQ multiplex PCR; TCRdb keeps in-frame clones, though not all of them. The sample includes around 360,000 clones, over 75% of them seen just once. Sequencing used peripheral blood. The source is a woman in her twenties or thirties with COVID-19, enrolled during active disease.

This clone was counted a single time. The chain links TRBV4-3 to TRBJ2-7; TRBD1 might be the D (5 bases). This CDR3 has 13 residues. V was trimmed by 3 bases and J by 3 bases, leaving 9 bases between them. Germline lookup yields CDR1 LGHNA and CDR2 YSLEER. CDR3 sequence reads: CASSHRVDYEQYF. The CDR3 DNA sequence: TGCGCCAGCAGCCACAGGGTGGACTACGAGCAGTACTTC.

J is TRBJ2-7 and V is TRBV28; 7 nucleotides agree with TRBD1. V trimming: 6 bases; J trimming: 4 bases; junction bases outside the gene matches: 3. The CDR3 contains 12 residues. Germline V gene sequence: CDR1 MDHEN, CDR2 SYDVKM. DNA for the CDR3: TGTGCCAGCAGGCCACAGGGGTACGAGCAGTACTTC. Its translation: CASRPQGYEQYF.

This chain joins TRBV7-3 and TRBJ2-5; 7 bases line up with TRBD1. The J segment lost 5 bases and the V segment lost 0 bases, leaving 9 bases of the junction unmatched. This CDR3 has 16 residues. Germline values: CDR1 SGHTA, CDR2 FQGTGA. The CDR3 DNA sequence: TGTGCCAGCAGCTTAACCCCTGTTGGCAGGGGGGAGACCCAGTACTTC. Its protein product is CASSLTPVGRGETQYF.

This chain links TRBV6-1 with TRBJ2-7; TRBD2 is a possible D gene (6 bases). CDR1 is MNHNS, CDR2 SASEGT, per germline. Trimming shortened V by 6 bases and J by 3 bases, and 15 bases separated the two germline ends. This CDR3 is 14 amino acids long. CDR3 region: CASRAKGLIYEQYF. The CDR3 DNA follows: TGTGCCAGCAGGGCCAAGGGACTTATCTACGAGCAGTACTTC.

The chain is built from TRBV9 and TRBJ2-5; no clear D. Germline loops: CDR1 SGDLS, CDR2 YYNGEE. V gave up 0 bases and J gave up 1 base, with 13 bases separating them. CDR3 size: 16 residues. CDR3 sequence: CASSVGGLGFQETQYF. As DNA, the CDR3 is TGTGCCAGCAGCGTAGGTGGGCTTGGGTTCCAAGAGACCCAGTACTTC.

The chain recombines TRBV18 with TRBJ1-5, with D unresolved. The CDR3 contains 14 residues. The V end was cut by 5 bases, the J end by 0 bases, with 8 bases between. In germline, CDR1 is KGHSH, CDR2 LQKENI. DNA for the CDR3: TGTGCCAGCTCATCTGCGGATAGCAATCAGCCCCAGCATTTT. It yields the protein CASSSADSNQPQHF. Filled out from reference TRBV18 and TRBJ1-5, the complete variable domain reads NAGVMQNPRHLVRRRGQEARLRCSPMKGHSHVYWYRQLPEEGLKFMVYLQKENIIDESGMPKERFSAEFPKEGPSILRIQQVVRGDSAAYFCASSSADSNQPQHFGDGTRLSIL.

The chain employs TRBV29-1 and TRBJ2-2; 8 bases map to TRBD1. Germline CDR1 reads SQVTM; CDR2 reads ANQGSEA. This CDR3 is built from 15 residues. With V trimmed by 0 bases and J by 6 bases, 6 bases remained unmatched. This CDR3 reads CSVEDRAGGPGELFF. CDR3 sequence (DNA): TGCAGCGTTGAAGATCGGGCAGGGGGCCCCGGGGAGCTGTTTTTT.

The chain recombines TRBV11-2 with TRBJ1-2, with TRBD1 matching 9 bases. Germline assignment: CDR1 SGHAT and CDR2 FQNNGV. The CDR3 totals 15 residues. The V gene end was trimmed by 3 bases and the J gene end by 2 bases; junction bases not matched to a gene: 4. The chain's CDR3 is CASSFQQGANYGYTF. CDR3 bases: TGTGCCAGCAGCTTTCAACAGGGGGCGAACTATGGCTACACCTTC.

In nucleotides, the CDR3 is TGTGCCAGCAGTCCAGGGAACGGAAACACCATATATTTT. Encoded protein: CASSPGNGNTIYF. This chain connects TRBV6-5 to TRBJ1-3, with TRBD1 as a possible D gene (5 bases). Between the trimmed V and J ends, which lost 5 bases and 4 bases, there was a span of 9 bases. The CDR3 extends over 13 amino acids. Germline-derived CDR1 and CDR2 are MNHEY and SVGAGI.

The rearrangement joins TRBV7-2 to TRBJ2-1; 8 bases match TRBD2. CDR1 SGHTA and CDR2 FQGNSA come from the germline V gene. Trimming at V came to 0 bases and at J to 3 bases, leaving 4 bases not matched to a gene. The CDR3 length is 16 residues. The CDR3 region is CASSLASSGYYNEQFF. In DNA form, the CDR3 reads TGTGCCAGCAGCTTAGCCTCTAGCGGGTACTACAATGAGCAGTTCTTC.

This chain uses TRBV9 with TRBJ2-2, with 8 bases matching TRBD1. Looked up from germline, CDR1 is SGDLS and CDR2 is YYNGEE. This CDR3 has 16 residues. J gave up 1 base and V 4 bases, and 6 bases lay outside the gene matches. In DNA form, the CDR3 reads TGTGCCAGCAGCACGATTGGGACAGGGAACACCGGGGAGCTGTTTTTT. This gives the protein CASSTIGTGNTGELFF.

Written as DNA, the CDR3 is TGTGCCAGCAGCTTCCGGGACTGGAACACCGGGGAGCTGTTTTTT. Amino acid sequence: CASSFRDWNTGELFF. The chain is built from TRBV2 and TRBJ2-2, with D possibly being TRBD2 (6 bases). V was cut by 6 bases and J by 1 base, with 12 bases left in between. Germline V gene sequence: CDR1 SNHLY, CDR2 FYNNEI. The CDR3 contains 15 residues.

The chain uses TRBV7-9 and TRBJ2-1; D is possibly TRBD2 (5 bases). V was trimmed by 5 bases and J by 7 bases, leaving 6 bases between them. Germline lookup yields CDR1 SEHNR and CDR2 FQNEAQ (reference sequence). The CDR3 is 11 residues long. The CDR3 DNA sequence: TGTGCCAGCAGCCCGGGGAATGAGCAGTTCTTC. Amino acid sequence: CASSPGNEQFF.

The chain links TRBV19 to TRBJ1-1, with TRBD1 identical over 10 bases. The junction had 5 bases not matched to a gene; V was cut back by 7 bases and J by 0 bases. The germline CDR1 and CDR2 sequences are LNHDA and SQIVND (reference sequence). The CDR3 has 15 amino acids. In DNA form, the CDR3 reads TGTGCCAGTACCAAGGGGACAGGGGTGAACACTGAAGCTTTCTTT. It codes for CASTKGTGVNTEAFF.

This chain joins TRBV5-1 and TRBJ2-5, with 11 bases that match TRBD2. CDR1 and CDR2 from the germline V gene are SGHRS and YFSETQ. The CDR3 totals 16 residues. Germline trimming cut 1 base from V and 5 bases from J; bases unmatched to any gene: 7. As DNA, the CDR3 is TGCGCCAGCAGCTTGCAACTAGCGGGAGTATTGGAGACCCAGTACTTC. Protein: CASSLQLAGVLETQYF.

In DNA, the CDR3 is TGTGCCAGCAGCTTGGTCGGAGGTTTGGAACCCCAGCATTTT. It encodes CASSLVGGLEPQHF. This sequence joins TRBV5-6 and TRBJ1-5, with D unresolved. This CDR3 comprises 14 residues. Germline V CDR1 and CDR2: SGHDT, YYEEEE. The germline V and J ends were trimmed by 0 bases and 10 bases, with 14 bases remaining between them.

The V call is TRBV5-8, the J call TRBJ1-1; D unresolved. The V gene lost 0 bases and the J gene lost 2 bases, with 5 bases spanning the gap. Germline V gene sequence: CDR1 SGHTS, CDR2 YDEGEE. This CDR3 is 13 amino acids long. The CDR3 nucleotides are TGTGCCAGCAGCTTGGAAGCTAACACTGAAGCTTTCTTT. Translation: CASSLEANTEAFF.

This rearrangement joins TRBV9 to TRBJ2-3, with 9 bases lining up with TRBD2. Looked up from germline, CDR1 is SGDLS and CDR2 is YYNGEE. The CDR3 spans 15 residues. J gave up 4 bases and V 1 base, and 4 bases lay outside the gene matches. The CDR3: CASSVTVAGADTQYF. The CDR3 nucleotides read TGTGCCAGCAGCGTAACTGTAGCGGGAGCAGATACGCAGTATTTT.

The chain has TRBV27 and TRBJ2-7; 8 positions agree with TRBD1. This CDR3 comprises 13 residues. V lost 6 bases, J lost 3 bases, and 4 bases stayed unmatched. The germline V gene has CDR1 MNHEY and CDR2 SMNVEV (reference sequence). CDR3 loop: CASRRTGIYEQYF. CDR3 DNA sequence: TGTGCCAGCAGGCGGACAGGGATCTACGAGCAGTACTTC.

The chain carries TRBV28 and TRBJ1-6, with 12 bases aligning to TRBD1. Per the germline V gene, CDR1 is MDHEN and CDR2 is SYDVKM. The CDR3 consists of 16 residues. The ends lost 2 bases at V and 7 bases at J; junction bases unmatched: 3. CDR3 in amino acids: CASSLRGTGGNSPLHF. The CDR3, as DNA: TGTGCCAGCAGTTTAAGGGGGACAGGGGGCAATTCACCCCTCCACTTT. The whole variable domain, filled in from reference TRBV28 and TRBJ1-6, reads DVKVTQSSRYLVKRTGEKVFLECVQDMDHENMFWYRQDPGLGLRLIYFSYDVKMKEKGDIPEGYSVSREKKERFSLILESASTNQTSMYLCASSLRGTGGNSPLHFGNGTRLTVT.

The chain links TRBV19 to TRBJ2-3, with TRBD2 matching over 7 bases. The CDR3 extends over 16 amino acids. Trimming took 1 base from V and 2 from J; bases not matched to a gene: 6. Germline CDR1 and CDR2: LNHDA and SQIVND (reference sequence). CDR3 amino acids: CASSIVASGATDTQYF. The CDR3 nucleotides are TGTGCCAGTAGTATAGTGGCTAGCGGAGCCACAGATACGCAGTATTTT.